The 32 T cell receptor beta chains below all came from one sample that was sequenced in a study of T cells in localized non-small cell lung cancer. The protocol was immunoSEQ multiplex PCR, while the TCRdb copy is restricted to in-frame clones and leaves out a portion. The sample shows 1,100 or so clones, about 27% of them seen only once. Sequenced here: normal lung tissue next to the tumor, sampled before any cancer treatment. These receptors all come from a man aged 40-75 years with stage II lung adenocarcinoma.

V is TRBV9 and J is TRBJ2-3, with D perhaps matching TRBD1 or TRBD2 (5 bases each). Deletions cut 3 bases from V and 0 bases from J, with 11 bases between. CDR3 length: 15 amino acids. The germline V gene has CDR1 SGDLS and CDR2 YYNGEE. The CDR3 loop is CASSEGPTSTDTQYF. CDR3 nucleotides: TGTGCCAGCAGCGAGGGACCGACTAGCACAGATACGCAGTATTTT. The complete variable domain, with remaining parts taken from reference TRBV9 and TRBJ2-3, reads DSGVTQTPKHLITATGQRVTLRCSPRSGDLSVYWYQQSLDQGLQFLIQYYNGEERAKGNILERFSAQQFPDLHSELNLSSLELGDSALYFCASSEGPTSTDTQYFGPGTRLTVL.

This clone is classed as large (0.1 to 1%). As DNA, the CDR3 is TGTGCCAGTAGTATCATCTCAGGGGAGAATGAGCAGTTCTTC. This sequence encodes CASSIISGENEQFF. V is TRBV19 and J is TRBJ2-1; possible D gene TRBD1, 6 bases. The CDR3 is made up of 14 amino acids. Per the germline V gene, CDR1 is LNHDA and CDR2 is SQIVND (reference sequence). Deletions cut 3 bases from V and 7 bases from J, with 13 bases between.

This chain joins TRBV11-3 and TRBJ2-7; 12 nucleotides match TRBD1. V lost 3 bases to trimming and J lost 2 bases; unmatched junction nucleotides: 2. Per the germline V gene, CDR1 is SGHNT and CDR2 is YENEEA. CDR3 length: 15 residues. For the CDR3, the DNA is TGTGCCAGCAGCTTGGGACAGGGGGCAGCCTACGAGCAGTACTTC. Protein product: CASSLGQGAAYEQYF.

This clone has more than one count but fewer than ten. The V call is TRBV2, the J call TRBJ2-7; 7 nucleotides match TRBD1. The CDR3 sequence is 14 residues long. Per the germline V gene, CDR1 is SNHLY and CDR2 is FYNNEI. J was trimmed by 5 bases and V by 6 bases; bases with no gene match: 10. CDR3 coding DNA: TGTGCCAGCAGAAATTCCCTAACAGGGGACGAGCAGTACTTC. Protein sequence: CASRNSLTGDEQYF.

This rearrangement joins TRBV18 to TRBJ2-7, with D unclear. Germline V gene lookup returns CDR1 KGHSH and CDR2 LQKENI. Trimming stripped 2 bases from V and 5 bases from J, with 16 bases between. CDR3 length equals 15 residues. CDR3: CASSPEPTRSDEQYF. The CDR3 nucleotides are TGTGCCAGCTCACCAGAGCCTACCCGAAGCGACGAGCAGTACTTC.

Within the sample, this clone is medium-sized (0.01 to 0.1%). This chain joins TRBV11-3 and TRBJ1-1; D is possibly TRBD1 (6 bases). V shed 3 bases and J shed 4 bases, with 12 bases lying between them. Germline V gene sequence: CDR1 SGHNT, CDR2 YENEEA. The CDR3 is made up of 14 amino acids. The DNA for the CDR3 is TGTGCCAGCAGCTTCAGGGGTTGGGGCACTGAAGCTTTCTTT. Its translation is CASSFRGWGTEAFF.

The V call is TRBV6-8, the J call TRBJ2-3; tentative D call: TRBD1 (6 bases). The V gene lost 6 bases and the J gene lost 1 base, with 14 bases spanning the gap. The CDR3 totals 15 residues. Germline lookup yields CDR1 MNHGY and CDR2 SAAAGT. The DNA for the CDR3 is TGTGCCAGCAGACTCGAGGGGGACGGCACAGATACGCAGTATTTT. This codes for CASRLEGDGTDTQYF.

This CDR3 is CASSVGGLETQYF. The CDR3 DNA sequence: TGTGCCAGCAGCGTAGGGGGGTTGGAGACCCAGTACTTC. The rearrangement uses TRBV9 and TRBJ2-5, with D perhaps assigned TRBD1 or TRBD2 (5 bases each). CDR1 is SGDLS, CDR2 YYNGEE, per germline. This CDR3 contains 13 residues. V was clipped by 0 bases and J by 5 bases, with 8 bases between them.

The chain carries TRBV19 and TRBJ1-3; D gene ambiguous. The germline CDR1 and CDR2 sequences are LNHDA and SQIVND (reference sequence). The CDR3 runs 13 residues. V was pared by 5 bases and J by 1 base, with 6 bases between. In nucleotides, the CDR3 is TGTGCCAGTAGTTCAAGTTCTGGAAACACCATATATTTT. This sequence encodes CASSSSSGNTIYF.

The gene calls are TRBV23-1 and TRBJ1-1, with D tentatively TRBD1 (5 bases). Being an ORF, TRBV23-1 has a function that is uncertain. Trimming took off 4 bases at V and 3 bases at J, with 15 bases between the two ends. The CDR3 spans 15 residues. This chain's CDR3 is CASSRQGRLDTEAFF. The CDR3 nucleotides are TGCGCCAGCAGTCGCCAGGGACGGCTCGACACTGAAGCTTTCTTT.

This rearrangement joins TRBV9 to TRBJ2-1; 9 positions match TRBD2. CDR1 and CDR2 (germline): SGDLS, YYNGEE. CDR3 length equals 15 residues. Trimming cost V 4 bases and J 6 bases; bases outside gene matches: 8. The DNA for the CDR3 is TGTGCCAGCAGCCCCCGCGGGACTAGCCCCAATGAGCAGTTCTTC. It codes for CASSPRGTSPNEQFF.

This clone has only a few counts. The chain recombines TRBV28 with TRBJ2-2; TRBD2 aligns across 7 bases. Trimming took 5 bases from V and 5 from J; bases not matched to a gene: 17. Germline V gene sequence: CDR1 MDHEN, CDR2 SYDVKM. CDR3 length equals 18 residues. In DNA, the CDR3 is TGTGCCAGCAGTCCCCCGAGGGACGGGGGGACCGGAACCGGGGAGCTGTTTTTT. This encodes CASSPPRDGGTGTGELFF.

This clone was detected only a few times. This chain uses TRBV14 with TRBJ2-5; no clear D gene. This CDR3 has 16 residues. Germline V gene data show CDR1 as SGHDN and CDR2 as FVKESK. Deletions cut 4 bases from V and 5 bases from J, with 20 bases between. CDR3 nucleotides: TGTGCCAGCAGCCCCTCCAGGCCGCCTCCAGAGGAGACCCAGTACTTC. This gives the protein CASSPSRPPPEETQYF. Full variable domain (outside the CDR3, taken from reference TRBV14 and TRBJ2-5): EAGVTQFPSHSVIEKGQTVTLRCDPISGHDNLYWYRRVMGKEIKFLLHFVKESKQDESGMPNNRFLAERTGGTYSTLKVQPAELEDSGVYFCASSPSRPPPEETQYFGPGTRLLVL.

By proportion, this clone is medium-sized. The rearrangement uses TRBV7-6 and TRBJ2-7, with 8 bases lining up with TRBD2. The CDR3 spans 17 residues. Germline V CDR1 and CDR2: SGHVS, FNYEAQ. V gave up 1 base and J gave up 5 bases; unmatched junction bases: 13. The CDR3 protein is CASSLEIASSGPDEQYF. In DNA form, the CDR3 reads TGTGCCAGCAGCTTAGAGATTGCGTCTAGCGGGCCCGACGAGCAGTACTTC.

CDR3 protein: CASSPESRETQYF. CDR3 in DNA: TGTGCCAGCTCACCGGAATCCCGGGAGACCCAGTACTTC. The chain links TRBV18 to TRBJ2-5; no reliable D call. The germline V gene has CDR1 KGHSH and CDR2 LQKENI. The ends were cut back, 3 bases at V and 5 bases at J, with 10 bases in the middle. The CDR3 spans 13 residues.

This clone was seen a handful of times. The chain couples TRBV23-1 to TRBJ2-1; 12 bases line up with TRBD2. TRBV23-1 is an ORF; its function is uncertain. Losses at the gene ends were 6 bases for V and 10 bases for J; bases not matched to a gene: 10. The CDR3 extends over 15 amino acids. CDR3 in DNA: TGCGCCAGCAGCCAAGGACTAGCGGGGATCGAGGAGCAGTTCTTC. This gives the protein CASSQGLAGIEEQFF.

The rearrangement joins TRBV29-1 to TRBJ2-1, with D possibly called TRBD1 or TRBD2 (5 bases each). Trimming removed 7 bases at V and 1 base at J, with 17 bases between. The CDR3 runs to 15 residues. Germline V CDR1 and CDR2: SQVTM, ANQGSEA. The CDR3 is CSAGGSLGSYNEQFF. CDR3 nucleotides: TGCAGCGCTGGGGGAAGCCTAGGATCCTACAATGAGCAGTTCTTC.

This clone occurred a few times. J is TRBJ1-2 and V is TRBV18, with no clear D. The V end lost 1 base, the J end lost 1 base, and 7 bases lay between the germline ends. CDR1 and CDR2 (germline): KGHSH, LQKENI. The length of the CDR3 is 14 residues. CDR3 region: CASSPQGLNYGYTF. The CDR3 DNA sequence: TGTGCCAGCTCACCACAGGGCCTTAACTATGGCTACACCTTC.

The rearrangement joins TRBV5-1 to TRBJ2-7; D is undetermined. The V end was cut by 0 bases, the J end by 1 base, with 11 bases between. Germline V gives CDR1 SGHRS, CDR2 YFSETQ. The CDR3 extends over 15 amino acids. The CDR3 loop is CASSLEHSTSYEQYF. CDR3 in DNA: TGCGCCAGCAGCTTGGAACACTCCACATCCTACGAGCAGTACTTC. The variable domain in full, with the rest retrieved from reference TRBV5-1 and TRBJ2-7, is KAGVTQTPRYLIKTRGQQVTLSCSPISGHRSVSWYQQTPGQGLQFLFEYFSETQRNKGNFPGRFSGRQFSNSRSEMNVSTLELGDSALYLCASSLEHSTSYEQYFGPGTRLTVT.

V gene TRBV28 combines with J gene TRBJ1-5, with a possible D match to TRBD1 (5 bases). V shed 5 bases and J shed 0 bases, with 14 bases lying between them. Germline V gene sequence: CDR1 MDHEN, CDR2 SYDVKM. The CDR3 has 16 residues. In DNA, the CDR3 is TGTGCCAGCAGTCAGGCAGGGACCCATAGCAATCAGCCCCAGCATTTT. As protein: CASSQAGTHSNQPQHF. The whole variable domain, filled in from reference TRBV28 and TRBJ1-5, reads DVKVTQSSRYLVKRTGEKVFLECVQDMDHENMFWYRQDPGLGLRLIYFSYDVKMKEKGDIPEGYSVSREKKERFSLILESASTNQTSMYLCASSQAGTHSNQPQHFGDGTRLSIL.

The chain carries TRBV6-8 and TRBJ1-2; D gene uncertain. CDR1 and CDR2 from the germline V gene are MNHGY and SAAAGT. CDR3 size: 13 residues. Trimming pared 8 bases from V and 3 bases from J, leaving 13 bases between. The CDR3 protein is CASSSPGYYGYTF. DNA for the CDR3: TGTGCCAGCTCCTCCCCTGGCTACTATGGCTACACCTTC.

This clone has just a few counts. The CDR3 region has the DNA TGTGCCAGTCCCAGGTGGGACAGGGGTAGCTACACCTTC. It encodes CASPRWDRGSYTF. The chain recombines TRBV19 with TRBJ1-2, with 10 bases matching TRBD1. Trimming cost V 8 bases and J 9 bases; bases outside gene matches: 9. The CDR3 contains 13 residues. CDR1 and CDR2 (germline): LNHDA, SQIVND (reference sequence).

The V call is TRBV9, the J call TRBJ1-2; D not resolved. V was shortened by 2 bases and J by 4 bases, with 9 bases between the two germline ends. Looked up from germline, CDR1 is SGDLS and CDR2 is YYNGEE. There are 13 residues in the CDR3. Here the CDR3 reads CASSVTEGYGYTF. Written as DNA, the CDR3 is TGTGCCAGCAGCGTTACGGAAGGCTATGGCTACACCTTC.

This clone is medium-sized (0.01 to 0.1%) by share. J is TRBJ1-4 and V is TRBV11-3; a possible D gene is TRBD1 (5 bases). The CDR3 length is 15 residues. V was shortened by 0 bases and J by 6 bases, with 11 bases between the two germline ends. CDR1 is SGHNT and CDR2 is YENEEA in the germline V gene. The chain's CDR3 is CASSLEAGGDEKLFF. Here the CDR3 DNA reads TGTGCCAGCAGCTTAGAGGCAGGAGGGGATGAAAAACTGTTTTTT. The whole variable domain, filled in from reference TRBV11-3 and TRBJ1-4, reads EAGVVQSPRYKIIEKKQPVAFWCNPISGHNTLYWYLQNLGQGPELLIRYENEEAVDDSQLPKDRFSAERLKGVDSTLKIQPAELGDSAVYLCASSLEAGGDEKLFFGSGTQLSVL.

The chain couples TRBV11-3 to TRBJ2-3, with D perhaps matching TRBD2 (6 bases). From germline, CDR1 is SGHNT and CDR2 YENEEA. The CDR3 extends over 14 amino acids. V dropped 1 base and J dropped 3 bases, with 8 bases sitting between them. The CDR3 nucleotides read TGTGCCAGCAGCTTAGTGGACTATACAGATACGCAGTATTTT. It translates to CASSLVDYTDTQYF.

The table lists this clone with a few counts. This chain links TRBV11-3 with TRBJ1-5, with TRBD1 as a possible D gene (6 bases). Looked up from germline, CDR1 is SGHNT and CDR2 is YENEEA. The CDR3 contains 15 residues. The ends were cut back, 5 bases at V and 2 bases at J, with 13 bases in the middle. The CDR3 nucleotides are TGTGCCAGCAGCCACAGGGAAGGTGGCAATCAGCCCCAGCATTTT. Translated, it gives CASSHREGGNQPQHF.

The sample holds a few counts of this clone. The chain couples TRBV11-3 to TRBJ2-5; no clear D. The V end lost 5 bases, the J end lost 2 bases, and 15 bases lay between the germline ends. From germline, CDR1 is SGHNT and CDR2 YENEEA. CDR3 length equals 15 residues. The CDR3 loop reads CASSRRMTNQETQYF. CDR3 nucleotide sequence: TGTGCCAGCAGCCGTAGAATGACCAATCAAGAGACCCAGTACTTC.

This clone turned up a few times. The chain employs TRBV18 and TRBJ1-1; D remains ambiguous. V was trimmed by 5 bases and J by 1 base, leaving 11 bases between them. The CDR3 totals 14 residues. Germline V gives CDR1 KGHSH, CDR2 LQKENI. This chain's CDR3 is CASSSPNKNTEAFF. The CDR3 DNA reads as TGTGCCAGCTCATCCCCAAACAAGAACACTGAAGCTTTCTTT.

In this sample, this clone is large. DNA for the CDR3: TGTGCCAGCAGTACACAGGAAGGGGCGGACACTGAAGCTTTCTTT. Encoded protein: CASSTQEGADTEAFF. The chain carries TRBV6-8 and TRBJ1-1; possibly TRBD1 for D (5 bases). V lost 5 bases and J 3 bases, leaving 16 bases between the germline ends. This CDR3 spans 15 amino acids. CDR1 is MNHGY and CDR2 is SAAAGT in the germline V gene.

This chain connects TRBV6-8 to TRBJ1-1; TRBD1 is a possible D gene (6 bases). The V gene's germline CDR1 is MNHGY and CDR2 SAAAGT. Trimming took off 7 bases at V and 1 base at J, with 16 bases between the two ends. The CDR3 consists of 15 residues. CDR3 residues: CASTISGHRNTEAFF. The CDR3 bases are TGTGCCAGCACTATATCGGGACACAGGAACACTGAAGCTTTCTTT.

By its share, this clone is large. The chain couples TRBV11-3 to TRBJ2-3; TRBD2 is a possible D gene (7 bases). There are 16 residues in the CDR3. Germline V CDR1 and CDR2: SGHNT, YENEEA. Trimming removed 7 bases at V and 4 bases at J, with 21 bases between. CDR3 residues: CASKIGGGGTPDTQYF. CDR3 sequence (DNA): TGTGCCAGCAAGATTGGGGGCGGGGGCACCCCAGATACGCAGTATTTT. The variable domain in full, completed from reference TRBV11-3 and TRBJ2-3, reads EAGVVQSPRYKIIEKKQPVAFWCNPISGHNTLYWYLQNLGQGPELLIRYENEEAVDDSQLPKDRFSAERLKGVDSTLKIQPAELGDSAVYLCASKIGGGGTPDTQYFGPGTRLTVL.

This rearrangement joins TRBV6-8 to TRBJ1-2; D call uncertain. Germline-derived CDR1 and CDR2 are MNHGY and SAAAGT. The CDR3 length is 13 residues. Trimming removed 8 bases at V and 7 bases at J, with 17 bases between. The CDR3 region has the DNA TGTGCCAGCCGGCCCGAAGTCAAAGGTGGCTACACCTTC. Its translation: CASRPEVKGGYTF.